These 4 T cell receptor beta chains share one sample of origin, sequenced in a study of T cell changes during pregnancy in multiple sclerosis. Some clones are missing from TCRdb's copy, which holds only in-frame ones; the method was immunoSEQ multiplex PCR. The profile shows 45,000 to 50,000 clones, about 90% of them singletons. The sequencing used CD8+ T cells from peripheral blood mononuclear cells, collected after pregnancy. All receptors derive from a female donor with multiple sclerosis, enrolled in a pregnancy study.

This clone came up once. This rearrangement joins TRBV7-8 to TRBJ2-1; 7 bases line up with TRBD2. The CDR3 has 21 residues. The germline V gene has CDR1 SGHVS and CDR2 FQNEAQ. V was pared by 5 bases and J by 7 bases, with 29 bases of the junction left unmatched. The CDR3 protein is CASSRHAPSRNARTRPNEQFF. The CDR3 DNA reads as TGTGCCAGCAGCAGACACGCCCCGTCGAGAAATGCAAGGACTAGACCTAATGAGCAGTTCTTC.

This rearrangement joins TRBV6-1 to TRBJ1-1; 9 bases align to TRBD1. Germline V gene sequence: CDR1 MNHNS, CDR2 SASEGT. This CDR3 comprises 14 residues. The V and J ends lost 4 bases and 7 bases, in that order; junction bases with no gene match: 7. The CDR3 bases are TGTGCCAGCAGTGCTACAGGGGGCGCGGGTGAAGCTTTCTTT. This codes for CASSATGGAGEAFF.

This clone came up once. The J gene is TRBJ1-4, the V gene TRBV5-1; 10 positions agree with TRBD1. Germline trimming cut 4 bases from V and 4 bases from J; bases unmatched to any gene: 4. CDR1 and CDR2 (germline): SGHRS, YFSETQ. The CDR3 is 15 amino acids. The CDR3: CASSGGDRGNEKLFF. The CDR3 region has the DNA TGCGCCAGCAGCGGCGGGGACAGGGGTAATGAAAAACTGTTTTTT. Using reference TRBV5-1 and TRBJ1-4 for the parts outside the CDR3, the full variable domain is KAGVTQTPRYLIKTRGQQVTLSCSPISGHRSVSWYQQTPGQGLQFLFEYFSETQRNKGNFPGRFSGRQFSNSRSEMNVSTLELGDSALYLCASSGGDRGNEKLFFGSGTQLSVL.

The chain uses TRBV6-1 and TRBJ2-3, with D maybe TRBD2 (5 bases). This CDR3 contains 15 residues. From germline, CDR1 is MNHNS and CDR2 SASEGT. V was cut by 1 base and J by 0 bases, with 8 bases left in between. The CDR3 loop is CASSEVDSSTDTQYF. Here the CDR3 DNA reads TGTGCCAGCAGTGAAGTGGACTCTAGCACAGATACGCAGTATTTT.